The source of this T cell receptor (beta chain) is a study of blood T cell repertoires in COVID-19. The wider study: From T cells, B-cell-depleted T cells, or PBMCs came the material, which was cDNA or gDNA.

J lost 2 bases, V lost 0 bases, and 12 bases had no gene match. Germline V gene sequence: CDR1 SGHKS, CDR2 YYEKEE (reference sequence). The CDR3 consists of 18 residues. Donors were grouped by their self-reported clinical history. A COVID-19 case was met by exposed participants within 2 weeks before study entry. In the original analysis: Nucleated cell number was recorded as an estimate derived from reference gene primer amplification. Sequencing used immunoSEQ multiplex PCR; TCRdb keeps in-frame clones, though not all of them. The DNA was the basis for D and trimming; V, J and clone size are from that table. Here the sample spans about 350,000 clones, more than 70% being singletons.

The J gene is TRBJ2-7, the V gene TRBV5-5, with TRBD2 matching 9 bases. This receptor was identified in a woman under 40 who had been exposed to COVID-19. Sequencing was done on a sample of PBMCs or T cells enriched from blood (not recorded which). The CDR3 sequence is CASSLDWLRGRETYEQYF. The CDR3 nucleotides read TGTGCCAGCAGCTTGGACTGGTTGCGCGGGAGGGAGACCTACGAGCAGTACTTC.